This is a list of T cell receptor beta chains from one sample in a study of lymphopenia after photon versus proton radiotherapy. Profiling relied on immunoSEQ multiplex PCR, and the TCRdb table lists in-frame clones only, not all of them. The table lists fewer than 70,000 clones, about 87% of them singletons. The specimen comprised peripheral blood, sampled from a patient treated with proton-based radiotherapy. These receptors all stem from a man older than 75 with esophageal cancer. Both conserved end residues are part of each CDR3. A D gene is named only where the DNA matches it firmly. Size is stated for part of the rows, as once, few or many counts, or as a class when the clone is expanded.

TRBV30	TRBJ1-4	-	-	CAWSRFAGAEEKLFF	TGTGCCTGGAGTCGGTTTGCCGGGGCGGAGGAAAAACTGTTTTTT
TRBV5-6	TRBJ2-2	-	TRBD2	CASSLPSGGGPGELFF	TGTGCCAGCAGCTTACCTAGCGGGGGAGGTCCCGGGGAGCTGTTTTTT
TRBV5-1	TRBJ2-2	-	TRBD1	CASSAGQADTGELFF	TGCGCCAGCAGCGCCGGACAGGCGGACACCGGGGAGCTGTTTTTT
TRBV29-1	TRBJ1-6	few	-	CSVAQGPYNSPLHF	TGCAGCGTTGCTCAGGGCCCCTATAATTCACCCCTCCACTTT
TRBV29-1	TRBJ2-1	-	TRBD1	CSVAQGVYNEQFF	TGCAGCGTTGCACAGGGGGTCTACAATGAGCAGTTCTTC
TRBV6-1	TRBJ1-2	-	-	CASRLQDGYGYTF	TGTGCCAGCAGACTACAGGACGGCTATGGCTACACCTTC
TRBV11-2	TRBJ1-6	-	TRBD1	CASSLDRGGGYNSPLHF	TGTGCCAGCAGCCTCGACAGGGGCGGTGGATATAATTCACCCCTCCACTTT
TRBV30	TRBJ1-3	-	-	CAWSRADASSGNTIYF	TGTGCCTGGAGTCGGGCCGATGCCAGCTCTGGAAACACCATATATTTT
TRBV18	TRBJ1-4	once	-	CASSPQYLSANEKLFF	TGTGCCAGCTCACCGCAATATTTGTCTGCTAATGAAAAACTGTTTTTT
TRBV4-3	TRBJ2-7	-	TRBD1	CASSQDIGTAIYEQYF	TGCGCCAGCAGCCAAGATATCGGGACAGCTATTTACGAGCAGTACTTC
TRBV7-7	TRBJ1-3	-	-	CALGLEFGNTIYF	TGTGCCTTGGGCTTGGAGTTCGGAAACACCATATATTTT
TRBV27	TRBJ2-2	once	-	CASRTTGELFF	TGTGCCAGCAGAACTACCGGGGAGCTGTTTTTT
TRBV11-2	TRBJ1-2	once	-	CASSSSLNYGYTF	TGTGCCAGCAGCTCCAGTCTTAACTATGGCTACACCTTC
TRBV18	TRBJ2-7	once	TRBD1	CASSPRTGGGEQYF	TGTGCCAGCTCACCGAGGACAGGGGGTGGCGAGCAGTACTTC
TRBV5-6	TRBJ1-5	-	-	CASSRAGADNSNQPQHF	TGTGCCAGCAGCCGTGCCGGGGCAGATAATAGCAATCAGCCCCAGCATTTT
TRBV11-2	TRBJ1-2	once	-	CASSYRQTGGDGYTF	TGTGCCAGCAGCTACCGCCAGACGGGGGGGGATGGCTACACCTTC
TRBV9	TRBJ1-3	-	-	CASSVQGAPGNTIYF	TGTGCCAGCAGCGTACAAGGGGCGCCGGGAAACACCATATATTTT
TRBV25-1	TRBJ2-7	-	TRBD1	CASKLDRGVGGGPYEQYF	TGTGCCAGCAAACTCGACAGGGGGGTAGGGGGAGGGCCCTACGAGCAGTACTTC
TRBV5-6	TRBJ1-5	-	TRBD1	CASSFFTGAVLSNQPQHF	TGTGCCAGCAGCTTCTTTACAGGGGCTGTCCTTAGCAATCAGCCCCAGCATTTT
TRBV7-3	TRBJ2-3	-	-	CASSLNPSTDTQYF	TGTGCCAGCAGCTTAAACCCTAGCACAGATACGCAGTATTTT
TRBV7-6	TRBJ2-2	-	-	CASSSGPNTGELFF	TGTGCCAGCAGCTCCGGGCCGAACACCGGGGAGCTGTTTTTT
TRBV5-1	TRBJ2-7	once	-	CASSRGYEQYF	TGCGCCAGCAGTCGTGGATACGAGCAGTACTTC
TRBV11-3	TRBJ2-1	medium-sized	-	CASSSMTDNEQFF	TGTGCCAGCAGCTCAATGACAGACAATGAGCAGTTCTTC